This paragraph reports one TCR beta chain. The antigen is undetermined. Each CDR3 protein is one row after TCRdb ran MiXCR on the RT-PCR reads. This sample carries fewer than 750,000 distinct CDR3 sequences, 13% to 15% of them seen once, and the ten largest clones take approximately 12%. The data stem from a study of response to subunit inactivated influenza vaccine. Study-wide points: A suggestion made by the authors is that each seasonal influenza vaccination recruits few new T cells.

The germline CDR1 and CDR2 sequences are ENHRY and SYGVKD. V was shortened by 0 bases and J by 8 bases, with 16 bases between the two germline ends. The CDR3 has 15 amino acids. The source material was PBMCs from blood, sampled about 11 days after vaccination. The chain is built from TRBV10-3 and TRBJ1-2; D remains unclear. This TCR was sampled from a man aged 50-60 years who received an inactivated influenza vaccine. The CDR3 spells CAISESSGRAAGYTF. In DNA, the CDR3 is TGTGCCATCAGTGAGTCGAGTGGTCGCGCCGCGGGCTACACCTTC.